The 23 T cell receptor beta chains below were found in one sample sequenced in a study of early T cells in non-severe SARS-CoV-2 infection. Using its own MiXCR run on the 5' RACE reads, TCRdb lists one record per CDR3 protein. The sample records 66,000 or so distinct CDR3 sequences, 10% to 12% being singletons. Source material: whole blood. All receptors come from an adult who was a healthcare worker with PCR-confirmed SARS-CoV-2 infection or an uninfected control (not recorded which).

CDR3 DNA sequence: TGCAGCGCACAAAGCAGTGCCTCCTACGAGCAGTACTTC. Protein product: CSAQSSASYEQYF. The chain has TRBV29-1 and TRBJ2-7; D is unclear. This CDR3 spans 13 amino acids. CDR1 and CDR2 (germline): SQVTM, ANQGSEA. V lost 7 bases and J lost 0, with 13 bases in between.

In this sample, this clonotype turned up many times. The V gene is TRBV28, the J gene TRBJ2-7; 7 positions agree with TRBD2. J gave up 4 bases and V 5 bases, and 17 bases lay outside the gene matches. This CDR3 comprises 17 residues. From germline, CDR1 is MDHEN and CDR2 SYDVKM. The CDR3 is CASSTTTYPGLPYEQYF. The CDR3 nucleotides are TGTGCCAGCAGTACAACCACCTACCCGGGACTACCATACGAGCAGTACTTC.

J is TRBJ1-2 and V is TRBV11-2; possibly TRBD1 for D (5 bases). CDR3 length: 14 residues. Trimming left V 1 base short and J 4 bases short, with 10 bases between. Germline CDR1 is SGHAT and CDR2 is FQNNGV. CDR3 in amino acids: CASSLAQGSYGYTF. In DNA, the CDR3 is TGTGCCAGCAGCTTAGCCCAGGGATCCTATGGCTACACCTTC.

At least ten counts were recorded for this clonotype. This sequence joins TRBV6-5 and TRBJ1-3; perhaps TRBD1 as D (6 bases). The CDR3 length is 16 residues. CDR1 MNHEY and CDR2 SVGAGI come from the germline V gene. Trimming pared 0 bases from V and 4 bases from J, leaving 13 bases between. This chain's CDR3 is CASSYSPGGWGNTIYF. The CDR3 DNA sequence: TGTGCCAGCAGTTACTCGCCTGGGGGCTGGGGAAACACCATATATTTT.

The chain couples TRBV3-1 to TRBJ1-6; D is unresolved. The germline gives CDR1 LGHDT, CDR2 YNNKEL (reference sequence). The CDR3 loop spans 18 amino acids. V lost 4 bases to trimming and J lost 0 bases, with 16 bases between them. As DNA, the CDR3 is TGTGCCAGCAGCCCGACATTCGGGTTCACCTCCTATAATTCACCCCTCCACTTT. Its translation is CASSPTFGFTSYNSPLHF.

The chain employs TRBV5-1 and TRBJ2-1; perhaps TRBD2 as D (6 bases). Germline lookup yields CDR1 SGHRS and CDR2 YFSETQ. The CDR3 sequence is 15 residues long. Deletions cut 3 bases from V and 6 bases from J, with 16 bases between. Here the CDR3 reads CASSSTSILGNEQFF. Written as DNA, the CDR3 is TGCGCCAGCAGCTCTACTAGCATTCTGGGCAATGAGCAGTTCTTC. The whole variable domain, remainder taken from reference TRBV5-1 and TRBJ2-1, is KAGVTQTPRYLIKTRGQQVTLSCSPISGHRSVSWYQQTPGQGLQFLFEYFSETQRNKGNFPGRFSGRQFSNSRSEMNVSTLELGDSALYLCASSSTSILGNEQFFGPGTRLTVL.

The CDR3 DNA reads as TGTGCCTGGAGTCGGGGGTCTGGGGCCAACGTCCTGACTTTC. This sequence encodes CAWSRGSGANVLTF. J is TRBJ2-6 and V is TRBV30; TRBD2 might be the D (6 bases). The germline V gene encodes CDR1 GTSNPN and CDR2 SVGIG (reference sequence). Trimming removed 2 bases from V and 1 base from J, with 6 bases in between. The CDR3 length is 14 residues.

This clonotype was observed at least ten times. The chain joins TRBV5-6 to TRBJ1-2; D gene ambiguous. The CDR3 runs 13 residues. Trimming took 2 bases from V and 0 from J, leaving 5 bases between them. Germline V gives CDR1 SGHDT, CDR2 YYEEEE. CDR3 nucleotide sequence: TGTGCCAGCAGCTTTCCAACTAACTATGGCTACACCTTC. Translating gives CASSFPTNYGYTF.

This clonotype came up a few times. The chain is built from TRBV7-6 and TRBJ2-5; 10 bases align to TRBD2. The CDR3 consists of 15 residues. Losses at the gene ends were 4 bases for V and 4 bases for J; bases not matched to a gene: 6. Germline CDR1 reads SGHVS; CDR2 reads FNYEAQ. The CDR3 bases are TGTGCCAGCAGCTCCCCTAGCGGGGGAGGAGAGACCCAGTACTTC. This encodes CASSSPSGGGETQYF.

A few counts support this clonotype. This sequence joins TRBV12-3 or TRBV12-4 and TRBJ1-1; D is undetermined. CDR3 length: 14 amino acids. V lost 8 bases and J 4 bases, leaving 17 bases between the germline ends. CDR3 sequence: CASALKAGSTEAFF. As DNA, the CDR3 is TGTGCCAGCGCCTTAAAAGCTGGGTCCACTGAAGCTTTCTTT.

This clonotype has a count of ten or more. The chain couples TRBV11-2 to TRBJ2-2, with 7 bases identical to TRBD2. The CDR3 runs 16 residues. In germline, CDR1 is SGHAT, CDR2 FQNNGV. J was trimmed by 1 base and V by 5 bases; bases with no gene match: 7. The CDR3 sequence: CASSRILALNTGELFF. The CDR3 nucleotides are TGTGCCAGCAGCCGGATACTAGCGCTGAACACCGGGGAGCTGTTTTTT. Drawing the rest from reference TRBV11-2 and TRBJ2-2, the complete variable domain is EAGVAQSPRYKIIEKRQSVAFWCNPISGHATLYWYQQILGQGPKLLIQFQNNGVVDDSQLPKDRFSAERLKGVDSTLKIQPAKLEDSAVYLCASSRILALNTGELFFGEGSRLTVL.

This clonotype has ten or more counts. The chain has TRBV12-3 or TRBV12-4 and TRBJ2-2; the D gene could be TRBD1 or TRBD2 (5 bases each). V lost 3 bases and J 0 bases, leaving 11 bases between the germline ends. The CDR3 is 16 residues long. The CDR3 protein is CASSLGPVANTGELFF. The CDR3 nucleotides read TGTGCCAGCAGTTTGGGACCCGTCGCGAACACCGGGGAGCTGTTTTTT.

This clonotype has only a few counts. The chain links TRBV4-1 to TRBJ1-1; D call uncertain. The V end was cut by 1 base, the J end by 5 bases, with 14 bases between. The CDR3 runs 15 residues. Looked up from germline, CDR1 is MGHRA and CDR2 is YSYEKL. The CDR3 region is CASSQASVPGTEAFF. The CDR3 nucleotides read TGCGCCAGCAGCCAAGCCTCTGTCCCGGGGACTGAAGCTTTCTTT.

The chain joins TRBV9 to TRBJ1-1, with 7 bases matching TRBD1. The length of the CDR3 is 15 residues. CDR1 and CDR2 (germline): SGDLS, YYNGEE. With 5 bases clipped from V and 2 bases from J, the junction kept 9 bases outside the gene matches. In nucleotides, the CDR3 is TGTGCCAGCAGTTACACCGGGACAGCCAACACTGAAGCTTTCTTT. Residues: CASSYTGTANTEAFF.

This clonotype was seen repeatedly, ten times or more. This rearrangement joins TRBV7-6 to TRBJ2-5; perhaps TRBD2 as D (6 bases). The CDR3 extends over 13 amino acids. The V gene lost 4 bases and the J gene lost 3 bases, with 9 bases spanning the gap. Germline CDR1 is SGHVS and CDR2 is FNYEAQ. Here the CDR3 DNA reads TGTGCCAGCAGCTCGACTAGAGAAGAGACCCAGTACTTC. The encoded protein is CASSSTREETQYF.

The sample holds many counts of this clonotype. The CDR3 protein is CASSSGRNTGELFF. CDR3 DNA sequence: TGTGCCAGCAGTTCTGGCCGAAACACCGGGGAGCTGTTTTTT. The chain links TRBV6-2 or TRBV6-3 to TRBJ2-2; D is unresolved. In germline, CDR1 is MNHEY, CDR2 SVGEGT. CDR3 length: 14 residues. V lost 4 bases, J lost 2 bases, and 8 bases lay in between.

This clonotype was detected ten times or more. This chain links TRBV10-2 with TRBJ1-5, with D tentatively TRBD1 (5 bases). The germline V gene has CDR1 WSHSY and CDR2 SAAADI. The ends were cut back, 3 bases at V and 2 bases at J, with 14 bases in the middle. The CDR3 is 16 residues long. The CDR3 loop is CASSDSQGRGNQPQHF. CDR3 DNA sequence: TGCGCCAGCAGTGATAGCCAGGGAAGGGGCAATCAGCCCCAGCATTTT.

This clonotype has at least ten counts. This chain connects TRBV28 to TRBJ1-5; possibly TRBD1 for D (5 bases). The germline CDR1 and CDR2 sequences are MDHEN and SYDVKM. V lost 3 bases to trimming and J lost 9 bases, with 15 bases between them. The CDR3 loop spans 14 amino acids. CDR3 coding DNA: TGTGCCAGCAGTTTCGGGACGGAGGTGTCGCCCCAGCATTTT. Translating it yields CASSFGTEVSPQHF.

This clonotype was observed at least ten times. The V and J genes are TRBV27 and TRBJ1-2; D might be TRBD1 (6 bases). Trimming removed 2 bases at V and 5 bases at J, with 15 bases between. Germline CDR1 is MNHEY and CDR2 is SMNVEV (reference sequence). This CDR3 has 15 residues. CDR3 nucleotide sequence: TGTGCCAGCAGTTTAAGGGCAGGGGAAAGGTATGGCTACACCTTC. Protein product: CASSLRAGERYGYTF.

The table lists this clonotype with a few counts. The rearrangement joins TRBV3-1 to TRBJ2-7; 13 bases match TRBD2. The V gene's germline CDR1 is LGHDT and CDR2 YNNKEL (reference sequence). V shed 5 bases, J shed 7 bases, and the junction held 17 bases outside the gene matches. The CDR3 has 18 residues. For the CDR3, the DNA is TGTGCCAGCAGCGAAGCCGGGACTAGCGGGAAACGGGACTTGGAGCAGTACTTC. Amino acids: CASSEAGTSGKRDLEQYF.

This clonotype was found many times. V and J are TRBV2 and TRBJ2-2; the match to TRBD1 covers 10 bases. V dropped 5 bases and J dropped 4; count of bases not matched to a gene: 1. This CDR3 has 14 amino acids. Germline assignment: CDR1 SNHLY and CDR2 FYNNEI. CDR3 region: CASSWDRGTGELFF. The CDR3 DNA follows: TGTGCCAGCAGTTGGGACAGGGGCACCGGGGAGCTGTTTTTT.

The chain is built from TRBV29-1 and TRBJ1-2, with 8 nucleotides matching TRBD1. This CDR3 comprises 13 residues. J gave up 3 bases and V 7 bases, and 7 bases lay outside the gene matches. Per the germline V gene, CDR1 is SQVTM and CDR2 is ANQGSEA. The CDR3 DNA is TGCAGCGCCCGGCCGACAGGGGACTATGGCTACACCTTC. This gives the protein CSARPTGDYGYTF. Supplemented by reference TRBV29-1 and TRBJ1-2, the full variable domain reads SAVISQKPSRDICQRGTSLTIQCQVDSQVTMMFWYRQQPGQSLTLIATANQGSEATYESGFVIDKFPISRPNLTFSTLTVSNMSPEDSSIYLCSARPTGDYGYTFGSGTRLTVV.

This clonotype appeared many times. The chain combines TRBV6-2 or TRBV6-3 with TRBJ2-7, with D possibly TRBD1 on 6 matching bases. The CDR3 length is 16 residues. Germline V lookup: CDR1 MNHEY, CDR2 SVGEGT. The V end was cut by 9 bases, the J end by 0 bases, with 21 bases between. The CDR3 nucleotides read TGTGCCAGTTCCCGGGACATGCGTCAGAGCTCCTACGAGCAGTACTTC. It specifies CASSRDMRQSSYEQYF.